These T cell receptor beta chains were read from a single sample in a study of blood T cell repertoires in COVID-19. Using immunoSEQ multiplex PCR, the repertoire was profiled, and TCRdb retains in-frame clones only, with some absent. Altogether roughly 200,000 clones are present, around 80% being singletons, with the ten largest covering 5% to 8.5%. Material: peripheral blood. Source of these receptors: an older man with active or convalescent COVID-19. Each CDR3 is given without its conserved first and last residue. The D gene is left open where the match is weak.

>TRBV14|.
ASSQRNRMNTEAF
>TRBV20-1|.
SAPGEGTQY
>TRBV7-3|.
ASSLMSGNTEAF
>TRBV6-5|.
ASSFSSNQPQH
>TRBV28|.
ASRTPAGPNSPLH
>TRBV3-1/TRBV3-2|.
ASSQSRGETQY
>TRBV5-1|.
ASSPGRESNYGYT
>TRBV9|.
ASSASALAHEQY
>TRBV5-4|TRBD1
ASSFDIGQGVGETQY
>TRBV5-5|.
ASSPGNRISYEQY
>TRBV5-1|.
ASSASTPHTEQY
>TRBV29-1|TRBD1
SVGQGAGETQY
>TRBV19|.
ASSMFQGSTEAF
>TRBV3-1/TRBV3-2|TRBD2
ASSRSLTSGEGDSYEQY
>TRBV4-3|.
ASSQAWRQASYEQY
>TRBV2|.
ASSDAGSGNTIY